This TCR beta chain was sequenced for a study of T-cell memory formation after mild COVID-19 (dated by TCRdb to about 2021). Study-wide context: TCR sequence clusters from the two donors were largely donor specific. In a couple of donors, T-cell clones that expanded and contracted after mild COVID-19 were tracked by sequencing TCRalpha and TCRbeta repertoires over time. Two young, previously healthy adult volunteers, one female and one male, were included in the cohort. Paper-wide results and their limitations: The study included only two mild cases, and larger cohorts that include severe cases with pre-infection samples were judged to be necessary. SARS-CoV-2 specificity of the second-wave clones peaking on day 37 was not confirmed. Contracting CD4+ clones appeared mostly in the CM and EM memory subsets, whereas CD8+ clones were enriched in EMRA. Some responding clones were detected in pre-infection memory, suggesting pre-existing cross-reactive memory T cells joined the SARS-CoV-2 response. From day 15 to 85, contracting clones showed balanced CD4/CD8 phenotypes, whereas a second wave of clones that expanded from day 15 to 37 leaned towards CD4+.

This clonotype was seen a handful of times. There is no known antigen for this receptor. Base qualities are missing; no much larger clone stands one base away. Ficoll-Paque density gradient centrifugation was used to isolate PBMCs. The sequencing machine was an Illumina NovaSeq 6000. TCRalpha and TCRbeta cDNA libraries were constructed by 5'RACE with constant-segment primers, with sample barcodes and unique molecular identifiers being introduced. Trizol reagent was used to extract RNA from every sample. Amplification of the libraries took two PCR steps, and the second step added a second sample barcode plus Illumina TruSeq adapters. Sequencing of the libraries was done on an Illumina NovaSeq, producing 2 x 150 bp paired-end reads. As for the authors' bioinformatics: Reads were demultiplexed and collapsed into UMI-guided consensus sequences with migec v1.2.7. Using mixcr v2.1.11, UMI consensuses were aligned to TRA and TRB V and J templates and then assembled into clonotypes. A clonotype was counted as expanded or contracted only if both edgeR and NoisET called the change significant, with noise models trained on biological replicates. For edgeR calls, the cutoffs were a false discovery rate-adjusted p below 0.01 and a log2 fold-change threshold of 1. As an exploratory analysis of dynamics, max-normalized trajectories of the 1000 most abundant clonotypes were examined by PCA with hierarchical clustering. Each responding clone was given a CD4 or CD8 phenotype based on the CD4+ and CD8+ repertoires, which had been sequenced separately. TCRdb trimmed public reads at Q25 via fastp, called clones via MiXCR and kept in-frame beta chains. Every CDR3 protein is listed once, alongside the most common genes and DNA of its rows. The authors' filters were not applied to this entry. Within this sample are tens of thousands of distinct CDR3 sequences, with less than 8% of them counted one time only. Around 0.84% of the sample lies in the top ten.

Including cysteine and phenylalanine, the CDR3 has 17 amino acids. The retained sequence is limited to the CDR3, 51 bases, with the frame set at the first base. Deletion took 0 bases off V and 6 bases off J, with a span of 20 bases between the germline ends. The germline V gene sets CDR1 to MGHRA and CDR2 to YSYEKL. This TCR was sampled from an adult who had mild COVID-19 (a few samples of this study predate the infection). The sample titles of this study are shuffled in the database, so cell type and time point are left out. The V gene is TRBV4-1 and the J gene is TRBJ1-1; the D region possibly corresponds to TRBD1 (5 bases align). The sample comprised PBMCs or a T cell subset sorted from them (not recorded which). The CDR3: CASSQDRGPPRNSEAFF. Here is the DNA: TGCGCCAGCAGCCAAGATAGGGGCCCTCCAAGGAATTCTGAAGCTTTCTTT.